This TCR gamma chain emerged from a study of gammadelta T cells in human blood. Points from the study as a whole: Microbial exposure appeared to drive polyclonal γδ T cell expansion after birth.

With regard to this clone: Its target is not known.

TCRdb called clones anew from the RT-PCR reads with CATT. The table for this sample gives roughly 92 gamma-chain clones. This CDR3 is built from 15 residues. V lost 8 bases and J lost 0; bases outside the gene matches: 7. The material sequenced was Vgamma9Vdelta2 gamma-delta T cells from cord blood. This sequence joins TRGV10 and TRGJP1. TRGV10 is noted as an ORF with a role that remains uncertain. This clonotype originated in a newborn. The CDR3 DNA reads as TGTGCTGCGTGGGAGGATGATACCACTGGTTGGTTCAAGATATTT. Translating gives CAAWEDDTTGWFKIF.